The TCR beta chain described here comes from a study of T cells in Graves' hyperthyroidism and ophthalmopathy. General study points: Blood held most thyroid clonotypes expanded above 0.001 frequency. Separation of ophthalmopathy from stable hyperthyroidism was achieved by a 13 V-J model.

TCR beta CDR3 region amplification was performed from RNA transcripts. RT-PCR in the first round (using the HTBI primer set) targeted the TCR CDR3. Via MiXCR, TCRdb re-called the multiplex PCR reads, giving one row per CDR3 protein. Of approximately 590,000 distinct CDR3 sequences in the sample, 15% to 18% were seen once. This clonotype was detected many times. Its target is not known. The PBMCs were taken from approximately 9.7 ml of fresh peripheral blood. Sequenced material: blood. This clonotype was obtained from a woman under 40 with Graves' hyperthyroidism.

The CDR3, as DNA: TGTGCCAGCAGCTTATTGGCGGGAGGCACAGATACGCAGTATTTT. Protein product: CASSLLAGGTDTQYF. The chain uses TRBV7-3 and TRBJ2-3; 7 nucleotides align to TRBD2. This CDR3 has 15 residues. The V segment lost 2 bases and the J segment 1 base; nucleotides outside the gene matches: 3. Germline loops: CDR1 SGHTA, CDR2 FQGTGA.